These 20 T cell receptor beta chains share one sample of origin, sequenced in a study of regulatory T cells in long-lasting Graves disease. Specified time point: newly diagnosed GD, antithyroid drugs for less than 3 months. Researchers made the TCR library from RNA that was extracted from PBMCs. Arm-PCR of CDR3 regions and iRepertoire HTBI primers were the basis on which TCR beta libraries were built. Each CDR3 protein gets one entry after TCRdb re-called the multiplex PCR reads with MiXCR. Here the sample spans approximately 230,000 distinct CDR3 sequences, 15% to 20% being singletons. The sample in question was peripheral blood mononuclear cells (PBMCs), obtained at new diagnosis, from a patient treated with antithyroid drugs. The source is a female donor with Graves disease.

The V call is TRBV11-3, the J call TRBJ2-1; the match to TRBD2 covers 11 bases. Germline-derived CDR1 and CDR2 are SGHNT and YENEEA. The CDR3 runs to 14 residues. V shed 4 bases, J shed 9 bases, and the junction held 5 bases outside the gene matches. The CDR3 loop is CASSSLAGGGEQFF. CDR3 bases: TGTGCCAGCAGCTCCCTAGCGGGAGGAGGTGAGCAGTTCTTC.

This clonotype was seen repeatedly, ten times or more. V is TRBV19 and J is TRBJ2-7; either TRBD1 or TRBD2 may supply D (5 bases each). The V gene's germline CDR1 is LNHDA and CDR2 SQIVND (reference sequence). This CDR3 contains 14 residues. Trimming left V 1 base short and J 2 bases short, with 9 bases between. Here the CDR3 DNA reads TGTGCCAGTAGTATAGTGGGGGAAACCTACGAGCAGTACTTC. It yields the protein CASSIVGETYEQYF.

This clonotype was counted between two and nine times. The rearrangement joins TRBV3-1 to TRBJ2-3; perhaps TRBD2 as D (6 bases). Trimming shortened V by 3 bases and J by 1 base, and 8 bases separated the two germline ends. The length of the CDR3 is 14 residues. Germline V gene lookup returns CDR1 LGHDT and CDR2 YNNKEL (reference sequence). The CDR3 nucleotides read TGTGCCAGCAGCCATCCTAGCGGCACAGATACGCAGTATTTT. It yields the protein CASSHPSGTDTQYF.

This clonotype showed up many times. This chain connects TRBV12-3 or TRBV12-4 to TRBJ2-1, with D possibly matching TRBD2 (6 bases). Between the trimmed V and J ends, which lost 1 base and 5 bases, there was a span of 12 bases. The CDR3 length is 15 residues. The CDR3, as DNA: TGTGCCAGCAGTTTAGGGTCTAGCGCTGACAATGAGCAGTTCTTC. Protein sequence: CASSLGSSADNEQFF.

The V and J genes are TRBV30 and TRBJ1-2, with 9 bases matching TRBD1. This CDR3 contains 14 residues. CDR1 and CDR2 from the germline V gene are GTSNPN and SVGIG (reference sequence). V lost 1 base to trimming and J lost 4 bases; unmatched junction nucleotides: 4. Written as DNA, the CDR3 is TGTGCCTGGAGTGACAGGGGGCGAGGCTATGGCTACACCTTC. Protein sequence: CAWSDRGRGYGYTF.

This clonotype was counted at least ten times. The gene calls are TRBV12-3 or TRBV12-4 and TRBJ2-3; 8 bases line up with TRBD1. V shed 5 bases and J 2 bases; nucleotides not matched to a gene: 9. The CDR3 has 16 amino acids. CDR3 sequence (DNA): TGTGCCAGCAGTCCTCTCGACAGGGGTACCACAGATACGCAGTATTTT. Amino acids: CASSPLDRGTTDTQYF.

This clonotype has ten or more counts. The CDR3: CATSDSNEQFF. CDR3 coding DNA: TGTGCCACCAGTGATTCAAATGAGCAGTTCTTC. V gene TRBV24-1 combines with J gene TRBJ2-1; D not certain. The CDR3 is 11 residues long. V lost 2 bases to trimming and J lost 7 bases, with 2 bases between them. CDR1 is KGHDR, CDR2 SFDVKD, per germline.

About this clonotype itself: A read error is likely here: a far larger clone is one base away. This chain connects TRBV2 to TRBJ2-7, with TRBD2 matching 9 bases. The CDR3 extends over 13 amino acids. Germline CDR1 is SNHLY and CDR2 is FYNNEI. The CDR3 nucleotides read TGTGCCGGCAGCGGGAGGCTATACAATGAGCAGTACTTC. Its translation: CAGSGRLYNEQYF. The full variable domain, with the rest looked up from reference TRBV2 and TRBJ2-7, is EPEVTQTPSHQVTQMGQEVILRCVPISNHLYFYWYRQILGQKVEFLVSFYNNEISEKSEIFDDQFSVERPDGSNFTLKIRSTKLEDSAMYFCAGSGRLYNEQYFGPGTRLTVT.

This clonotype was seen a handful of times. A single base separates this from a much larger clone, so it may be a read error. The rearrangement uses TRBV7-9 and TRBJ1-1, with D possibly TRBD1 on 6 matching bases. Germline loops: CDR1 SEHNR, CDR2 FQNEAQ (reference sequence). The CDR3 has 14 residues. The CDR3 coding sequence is TGTGCCAGCAGCTTGGGACAATTGAACACTGAAGCTTCCTTT. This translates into CASSLGQLNTEASF.

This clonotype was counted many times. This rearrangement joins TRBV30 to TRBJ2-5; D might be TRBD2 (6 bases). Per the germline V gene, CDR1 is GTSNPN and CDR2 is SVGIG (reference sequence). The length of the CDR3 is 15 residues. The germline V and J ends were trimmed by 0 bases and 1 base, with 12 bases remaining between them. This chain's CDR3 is CAWSVMGGAQETQYF. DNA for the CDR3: TGTGCCTGGAGTGTAATGGGCGGGGCCCAAGAGACCCAGTACTTC.

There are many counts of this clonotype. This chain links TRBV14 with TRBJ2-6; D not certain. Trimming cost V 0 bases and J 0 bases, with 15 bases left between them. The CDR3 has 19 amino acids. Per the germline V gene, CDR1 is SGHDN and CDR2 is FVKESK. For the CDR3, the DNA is TGTGCCAGCAGCCAAGATTCTAACGACATTCGCTCTGGGGCCAACGTCCTGACTTTC. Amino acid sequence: CASSQDSNDIRSGANVLTF.

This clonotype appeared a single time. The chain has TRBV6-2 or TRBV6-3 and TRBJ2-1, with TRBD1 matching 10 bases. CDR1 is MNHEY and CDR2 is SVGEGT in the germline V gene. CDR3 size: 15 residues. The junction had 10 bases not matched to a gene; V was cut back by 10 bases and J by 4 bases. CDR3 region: CATSLGTGEYNEQFF. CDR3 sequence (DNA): TGTGCCACCAGCCTCGGGACAGGGGAGTACAATGAGCAGTTCTTC.

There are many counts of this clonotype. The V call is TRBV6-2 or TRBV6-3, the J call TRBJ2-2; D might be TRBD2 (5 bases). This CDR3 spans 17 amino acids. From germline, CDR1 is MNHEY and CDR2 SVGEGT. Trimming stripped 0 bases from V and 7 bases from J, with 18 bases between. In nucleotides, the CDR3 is TGTGCCAGCAGTTACTCGTCGGGGTTAGTTAAACACGGGGAGCTGTTTTTT. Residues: CASSYSSGLVKHGELFF.

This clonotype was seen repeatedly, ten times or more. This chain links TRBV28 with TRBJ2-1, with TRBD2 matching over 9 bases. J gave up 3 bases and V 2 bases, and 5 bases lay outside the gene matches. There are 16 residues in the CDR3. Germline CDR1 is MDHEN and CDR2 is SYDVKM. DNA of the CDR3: TGTGCCAGCAGTTTAGGGGGGACTAGCATCTACAATGAGCAGTTCTTC. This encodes CASSLGGTSIYNEQFF.

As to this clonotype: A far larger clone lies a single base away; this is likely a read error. The CDR3 here is CASSWIRSGRSSGANVLTF. CDR3 DNA sequence: TGTGCCAGCAGTTGGATTCGGTCAGGGAGGTCTTCTGGGGCCAACGTCCTGACTTTC. The chain recombines TRBV6-5 with TRBJ2-6; possibly TRBD2 for D (6 bases). The germline V gene has CDR1 MNHEY and CDR2 SVGAGI. The CDR3 is made up of 19 amino acids. V was cut by 4 bases and J by 1 base, with 20 bases left in between.

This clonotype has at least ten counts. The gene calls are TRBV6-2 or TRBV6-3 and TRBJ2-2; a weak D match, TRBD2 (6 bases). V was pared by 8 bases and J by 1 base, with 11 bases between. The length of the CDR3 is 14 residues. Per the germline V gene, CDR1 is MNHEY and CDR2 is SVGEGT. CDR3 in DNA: TGTGCCAGCTATTACGGGGGGAACACCGGGGAGCTGTTTTTT. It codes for CASYYGGNTGELFF.

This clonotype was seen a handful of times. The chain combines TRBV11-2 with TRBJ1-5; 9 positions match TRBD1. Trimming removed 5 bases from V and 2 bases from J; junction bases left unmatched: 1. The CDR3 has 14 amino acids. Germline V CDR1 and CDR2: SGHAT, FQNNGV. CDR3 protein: CASSRDRGNQPQHF. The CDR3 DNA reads TGTGCCAGCAGCCGGGACAGGGGCAATCAGCCCCAGCATTTT.

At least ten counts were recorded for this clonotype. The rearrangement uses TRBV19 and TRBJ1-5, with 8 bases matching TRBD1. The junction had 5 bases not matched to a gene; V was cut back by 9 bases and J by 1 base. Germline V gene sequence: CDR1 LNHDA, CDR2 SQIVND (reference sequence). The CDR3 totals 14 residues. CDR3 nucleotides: TGTGCCAGCGACAGGGGATACAGCAATCAGCCCCAGCATTTT. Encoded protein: CASDRGYSNQPQHF.

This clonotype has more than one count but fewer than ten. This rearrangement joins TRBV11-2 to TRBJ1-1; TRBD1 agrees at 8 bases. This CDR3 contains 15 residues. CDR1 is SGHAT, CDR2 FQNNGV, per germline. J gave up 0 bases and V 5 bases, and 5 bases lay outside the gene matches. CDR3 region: CASSQGQGLNTEAFF. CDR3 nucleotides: TGTGCCAGCAGCCAAGGACAGGGTTTGAACACTGAAGCTTTCTTT.

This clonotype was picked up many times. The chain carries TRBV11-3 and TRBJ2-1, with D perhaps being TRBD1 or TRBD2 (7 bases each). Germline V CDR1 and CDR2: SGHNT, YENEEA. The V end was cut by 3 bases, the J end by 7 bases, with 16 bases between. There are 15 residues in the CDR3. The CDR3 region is CASSFRQGGINEQFF. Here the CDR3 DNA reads TGTGCCAGCAGCTTCAGACAGGGAGGGATAAATGAGCAGTTCTTC.